Below, one TCR beta chain is given with its context. Antigen unknown. The data are from a study of cytomegalovirus exposure and HLA in healthy donors. The study, taken as a whole, reports: At a 0.05 false discovery rate, a later analysis found around 17,000 TCR beta sequences to be associated with HLA alleles. The authors later linked a missense DCLRE1C variant to TCR beta V- and J-gene trimming. Rare sequences made up most TCRs, while some public TCRs were found in many donors. In vitro assays verified that three CMV-associated chains recognized CMV antigens specifically.

The CDR3 runs to 16 residues. From germline, CDR1 is LGHNA and CDR2 YSLEER. V shed 1 base and J 0 bases; nucleotides not matched to a gene: 4. Both 60 Vbeta primers and 13 Jbeta primers went into the PCR. Only in-frame clones appear in the TCRdb table, and some are missing; sequencing was by immunoSEQ multiplex PCR. There are approximately 220,000 clones in the sample; approximately 80% occur only once, and 1.1% to 1.5% lies in the top ten. The sequenced sample was PBMCs. The clonotype originates from a girl between 5 and 17 years old in good health and CMV-seronegative. The chain is built from TRBV4-3 and TRBJ2-3; 7 nucleotides line up with TRBD2. The CDR3 loop is CASSQAGGGSTDTQYF. The CDR3 coding sequence is TGCGCCAGCAGCCAAGCTGGGGGGGGGAGCACAGATACGCAGTATTTT.